This TCR beta chain is drawn from a study of blood T cell repertoires in COVID-19. On the study more broadly: The analysed material was cDNA or gDNA that came from T cells, B-cell-depleted T cells, or PBMCs.

The table came from immunoSEQ multiplex PCR; TCRdb's copy has only in-frame clones and leaves some out. The sample holds 310,000 or so clones, around 87% seen once. The CDR3 loop spans 14 amino acids. The V gene lost 3 bases and the J gene lost 16 bases, with 21 bases spanning the gap. Germline-derived CDR1 and CDR2 are KGHSH and LQKENI. The rearrangement uses TRBV18 and TRBJ1-4; a possible D gene is TRBD1 (6 bases). What was sequenced was peripheral blood. The receptor was isolated from a man aged 65-85 years with acute or convalescent COVID-19. The CDR3 loop reads CASSPSGRPGHRFF. The CDR3 coding sequence is TGTGCCAGCTCACCGAGCGGACGGCCGGGACATCGGTTTTTT.